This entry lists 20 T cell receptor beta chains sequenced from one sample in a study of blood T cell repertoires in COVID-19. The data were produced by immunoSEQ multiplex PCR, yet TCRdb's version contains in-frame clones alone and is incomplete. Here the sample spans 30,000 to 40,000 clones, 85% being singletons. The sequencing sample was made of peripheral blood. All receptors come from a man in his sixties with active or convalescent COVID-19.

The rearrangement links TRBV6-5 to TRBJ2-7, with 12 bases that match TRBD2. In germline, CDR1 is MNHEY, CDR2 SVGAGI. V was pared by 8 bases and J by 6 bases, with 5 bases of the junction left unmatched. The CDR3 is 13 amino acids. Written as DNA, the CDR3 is TGTGCCAGCGGTCTAGCGGGGGGGCGCGAGCAGTACGTC. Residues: CASGLAGGREQYV.

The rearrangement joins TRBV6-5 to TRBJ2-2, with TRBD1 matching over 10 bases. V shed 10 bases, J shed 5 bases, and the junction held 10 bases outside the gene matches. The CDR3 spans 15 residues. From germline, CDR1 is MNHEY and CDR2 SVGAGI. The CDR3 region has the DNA TGTGCCACCCGAAGCCGGGACAGGGGTACCGGGGAGCTGTTTTTT. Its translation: CATRSRDRGTGELFF.

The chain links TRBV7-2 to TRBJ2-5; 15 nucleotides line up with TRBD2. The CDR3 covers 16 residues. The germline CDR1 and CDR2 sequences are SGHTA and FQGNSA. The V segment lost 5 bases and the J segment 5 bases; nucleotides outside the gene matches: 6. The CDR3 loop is CASSIRTSGRGETQYF. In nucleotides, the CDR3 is TGTGCCAGCAGCATCCGGACTAGCGGGAGGGGGGAGACCCAGTACTTC.

CDR3 amino acids: CASTLRGPGNTIYF. The CDR3 DNA follows: TGTGCCAGTACCTTGAGGGGGCCTGGAAACACCATATATTTT. The rearrangement joins TRBV19 to TRBJ1-3; TRBD1 agrees at 7 bases. CDR1 and CDR2 (germline): LNHDA, SQIVND (reference sequence). This CDR3 comprises 14 residues. V was clipped by 7 bases and J by 2 bases; unmatched bases: 5.

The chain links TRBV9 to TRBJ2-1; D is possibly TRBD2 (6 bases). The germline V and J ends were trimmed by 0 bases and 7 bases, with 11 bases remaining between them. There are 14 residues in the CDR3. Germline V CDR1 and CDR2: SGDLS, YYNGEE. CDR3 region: CASSVGGLMNEQFF. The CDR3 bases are TGTGCCAGCAGCGTAGGGGGACTGATGAATGAGCAGTTCTTC. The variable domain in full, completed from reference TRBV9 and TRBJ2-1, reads DSGVTQTPKHLITATGQRVTLRCSPRSGDLSVYWYQQSLDQGLQFLIQYYNGEERAKGNILERFSAQQFPDLHSELNLSSLELGDSALYFCASSVGGLMNEQFFGPGTRLTVL.

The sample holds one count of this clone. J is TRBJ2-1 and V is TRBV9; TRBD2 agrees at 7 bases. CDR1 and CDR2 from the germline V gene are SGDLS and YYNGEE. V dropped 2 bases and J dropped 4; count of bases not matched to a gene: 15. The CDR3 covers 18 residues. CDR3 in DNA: TGTGCCAGCAGCGTTCAATCCACGGGACTACCTGATTACAATGAGCAGTTCTTC. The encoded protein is CASSVQSTGLPDYNEQFF.

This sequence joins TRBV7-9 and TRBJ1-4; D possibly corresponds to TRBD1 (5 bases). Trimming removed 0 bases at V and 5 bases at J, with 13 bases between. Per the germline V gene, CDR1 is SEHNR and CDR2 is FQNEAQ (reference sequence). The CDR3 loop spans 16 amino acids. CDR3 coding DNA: TGTGCCAGCAGCTTAGCCGTCTCCTGGGGCAATGAAAAACTGTTTTTT. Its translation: CASSLAVSWGNEKLFF.

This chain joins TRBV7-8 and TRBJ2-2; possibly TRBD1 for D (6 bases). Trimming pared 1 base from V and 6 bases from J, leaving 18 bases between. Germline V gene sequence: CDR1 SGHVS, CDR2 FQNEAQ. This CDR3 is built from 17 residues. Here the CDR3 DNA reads TGTGCCAGCAGCTTAGTCGTTGGCAGGGGCTTTGCCGGGGAGCTGTTTTTT. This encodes CASSLVVGRGFAGELFF.

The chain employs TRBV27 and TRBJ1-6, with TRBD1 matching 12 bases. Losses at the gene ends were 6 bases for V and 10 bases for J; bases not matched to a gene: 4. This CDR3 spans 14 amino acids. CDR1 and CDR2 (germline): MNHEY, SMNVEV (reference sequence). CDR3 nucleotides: TGTGCCAGCAGGGGACAGGGGGCAGGATCACCCCTCCACTTT. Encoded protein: CASRGQGAGSPLHF.

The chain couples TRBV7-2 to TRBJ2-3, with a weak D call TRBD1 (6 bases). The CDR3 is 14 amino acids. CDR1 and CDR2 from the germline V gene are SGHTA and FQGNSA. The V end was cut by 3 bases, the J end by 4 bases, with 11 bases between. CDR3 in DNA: TGTGCCAGCAGCTTCGACAGGCCCCCAGATACGCAGTATTTT. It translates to CASSFDRPPDTQYF.

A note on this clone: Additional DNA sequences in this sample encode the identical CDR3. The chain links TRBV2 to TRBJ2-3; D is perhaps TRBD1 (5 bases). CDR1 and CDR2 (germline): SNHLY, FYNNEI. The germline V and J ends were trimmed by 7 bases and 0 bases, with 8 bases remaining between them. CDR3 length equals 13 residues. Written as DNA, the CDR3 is TGTGCCAGCAATGGGGCGAGCACAGATACGCAGTATTTT. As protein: CASNGASTDTQYF.

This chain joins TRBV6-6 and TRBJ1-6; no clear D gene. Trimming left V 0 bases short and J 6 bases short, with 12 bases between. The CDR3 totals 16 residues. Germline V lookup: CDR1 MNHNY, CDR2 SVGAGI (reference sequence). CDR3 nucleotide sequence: TGTGCCAGCAGTTACTCTCCCGGCGGGAGTAATTCACCCCTCCACTTT. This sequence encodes CASSYSPGGSNSPLHF.

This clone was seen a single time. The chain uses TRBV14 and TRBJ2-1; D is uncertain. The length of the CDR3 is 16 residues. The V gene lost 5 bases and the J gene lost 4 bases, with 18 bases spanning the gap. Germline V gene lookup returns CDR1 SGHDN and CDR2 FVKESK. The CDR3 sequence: CASSGKVGVEYNEQFF. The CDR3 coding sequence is TGTGCCAGCAGCGGAAAGGTCGGAGTAGAGTACAATGAGCAGTTCTTC.

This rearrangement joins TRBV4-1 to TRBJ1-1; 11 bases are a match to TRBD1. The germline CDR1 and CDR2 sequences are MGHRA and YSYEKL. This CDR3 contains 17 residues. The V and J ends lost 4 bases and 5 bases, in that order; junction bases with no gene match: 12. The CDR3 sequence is CASSPGSGQGGRTEAFF. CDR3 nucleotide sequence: TGCGCCAGCAGCCCAGGGTCGGGACAGGGGGGTCGGACTGAAGCTTTCTTT.

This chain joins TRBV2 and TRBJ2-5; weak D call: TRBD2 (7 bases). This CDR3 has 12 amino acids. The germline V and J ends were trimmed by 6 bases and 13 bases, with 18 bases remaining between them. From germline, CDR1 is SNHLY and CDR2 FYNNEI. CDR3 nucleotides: TGTGCCAGCAGCCTGGGAGGGGGGCCCCGGTACTTC. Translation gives CASSLGGGPRYF.

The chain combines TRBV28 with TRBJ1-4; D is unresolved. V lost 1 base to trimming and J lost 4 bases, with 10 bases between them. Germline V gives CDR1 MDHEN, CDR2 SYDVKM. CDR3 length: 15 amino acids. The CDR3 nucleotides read TGTGCCAGCAGTTTATTAGGCAGACTTAATGAAAAACTGTTTTTT. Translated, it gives CASSLLGRLNEKLFF.

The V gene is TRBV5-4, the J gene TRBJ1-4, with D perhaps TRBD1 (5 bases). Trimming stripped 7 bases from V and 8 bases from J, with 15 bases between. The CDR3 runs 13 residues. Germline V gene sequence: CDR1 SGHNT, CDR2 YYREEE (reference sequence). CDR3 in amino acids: CASRRDLGEKLFF. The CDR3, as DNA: TGTGCCAGCCGGCGGGACTTGGGGGAAAAACTGTTTTTT.

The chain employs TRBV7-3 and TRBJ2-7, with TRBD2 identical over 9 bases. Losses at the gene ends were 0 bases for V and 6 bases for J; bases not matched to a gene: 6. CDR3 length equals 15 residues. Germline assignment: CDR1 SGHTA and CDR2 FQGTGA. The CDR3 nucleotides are TGTGCCAGCAGCTTAACGTCGCGGGAGGGCCTCGAGCAGTACGTC. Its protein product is CASSLTSREGLEQYV.

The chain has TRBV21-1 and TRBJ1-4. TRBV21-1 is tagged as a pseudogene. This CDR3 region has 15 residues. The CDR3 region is CASSKAEGGGEKLFF. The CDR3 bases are TGTGCCAGCAGCAAAGCTGAGGGAGGAGGGGAAAAACTGTTTTTT.

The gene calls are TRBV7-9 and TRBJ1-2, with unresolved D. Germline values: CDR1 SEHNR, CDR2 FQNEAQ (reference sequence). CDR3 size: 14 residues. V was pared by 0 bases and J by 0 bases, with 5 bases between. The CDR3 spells CASSLAGANYGYTF. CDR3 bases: TGTGCCAGCAGCTTAGCAGGAGCTAACTATGGCTACACCTTC.